A selection of T cell receptor beta chains follows, all from one sample in a study of beta chain features in type 1 diabetes. Libraries were prepared by immunoSEQ multiplex PCR; TCRdb keeps only in-frame clonotypes and omits some of them. Of hundreds of thousands of clones listed, around 28% are singletons. The specimen was naive CD4+ T cells from blood. The receptors stem from a man between 18 and 35 years old in good health. Each CDR3 is given with its conserved first and last residue. The order of the fields is D gene, V gene, clone size, J gene, CDR3 DNA, CDR3 protein. The D gene is left open where the match is weak. Expanded clones are given a class, and other clones once, few, many or no size at all.

>.|TRBV6-5|.|TRBJ2-5
TGTGCCAGCAGTTACTCGCGAGAGACCCAGTACTTC
CASSYSRETQYF
>.|TRBV19|.|TRBJ1-2
TGTGCCAGTAGTATGCATCAACAGGTTAACTATGGCTACACCTTC
CASSMHQQVNYGYTF
>TRBD1|TRBV6-6|few|TRBJ2-7
TGTGCCAGCAGCCCCCGGACAGGGTCCCACGAGCAGTACTTC
CASSPRTGSHEQYF
>.|TRBV2|.|TRBJ1-2
TGTGCCAGCAGGGACGACAGCCTTAACTATGGCTACACCTTC
CASRDDSLNYGYTF
>TRBD1|TRBV29-1|.|TRBJ2-7
TGCAGCGTTGGACAGGGGGCGGCCGAGCAGTACTTC
CSVGQGAAEQYF
>.|TRBV29-1|few|TRBJ1-2
TGCAGCGTTGATACGGCCGGGACGGGAAGTGGCTACACCTTC
CSVDTAGTGSGYTF
>TRBD2|TRBV28|.|TRBJ2-1
TGTGCCAGCAGTTTTTCCCCACTAGCGGGAGTCTACAATGAGCAGTTCTTC
CASSFSPLAGVYNEQFF
>TRBD1|TRBV4-2|.|TRBJ2-5
TGTGCCAGCAGCCATACAGGGGGCCCACAAGAGACCCAGTACTTC
CASSHTGGPQETQYF
>.|TRBV5-6|.|TRBJ2-1
TGTGCCAGCAGCTTGGGCCCGGTGGCCTACAATGAGCAGTTCTTC
CASSLGPVAYNEQFF
>.|TRBV6-6|few|TRBJ2-1
TGTGCCGCGGCCGCCTACAATGAGCAGTTCTTC
CAAAAYNEQFF
>.|TRBV18|.|TRBJ2-7
TGTGCCAGCTCACCCACCTTAAGCACCGGGATGGGGGGATACGAGCAGTACTTC
CASSPTLSTGMGGYEQYF
>.|TRBV5-1|.|TRBJ2-7
TGCGCCAGCAGCTTTAGGGGCGAAAACTACGAGCAGTACTTC
CASSFRGENYEQYF
>TRBD2|TRBV7-3|.|TRBJ2-1
TGTGCCAGCAGTTATAGCGGGAGCTCCTACAATGAGCAGTTCTTC
CASSYSGSSYNEQFF
>.|TRBV29-1|.|TRBJ1-1
TGCAGCGTTGCCACGGGGGCAGGAACTGAAGCTTTCTTT
CSVATGAGTEAFF
>TRBD1|TRBV5-1|few|TRBJ2-3
TGCGCCAGCAGCTATGCAACAGGGGGCGCCGCAGATACGCAGTATTTT
CASSYATGGAADTQYF
>.|TRBV4-1|.|TRBJ1-4
TGCGCCAGCAGCCCCGTCCTCGGGGAAAAACTGTTTTTT
CASSPVLGEKLFF